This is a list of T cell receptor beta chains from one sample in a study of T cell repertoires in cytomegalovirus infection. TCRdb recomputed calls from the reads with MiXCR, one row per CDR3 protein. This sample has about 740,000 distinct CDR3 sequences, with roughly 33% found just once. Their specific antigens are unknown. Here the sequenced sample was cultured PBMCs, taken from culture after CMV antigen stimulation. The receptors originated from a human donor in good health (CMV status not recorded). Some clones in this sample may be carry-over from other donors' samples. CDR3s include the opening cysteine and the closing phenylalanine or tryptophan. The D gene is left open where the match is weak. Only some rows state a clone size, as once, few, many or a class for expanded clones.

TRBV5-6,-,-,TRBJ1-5,CASSLYPGEYQPQHF,TGTGCCAGCAGCTTATACCCAGGGGAATATCAGCCCCAGCATTTT
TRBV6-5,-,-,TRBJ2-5,CASFPDSHETQYF,TGTGCCAGCTTCCCGGACTCTCATGAGACCCAGTACTTC
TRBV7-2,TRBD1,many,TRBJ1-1,CASSTPGTGGPRAAGGEAFF,TGTGCCAGCAGCACTCCCGGGACAGGGGGGCCCAGGGCCGCCGGTGGGGAAGCTTTCTTT
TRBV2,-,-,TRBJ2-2,CASKYSTGELFF,TGTGCCAGCAAGTACTCGACCGGGGAGCTGTTTTTT
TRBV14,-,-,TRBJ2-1,CASIGGAQFF,TGTGCCAGCATAGGGGGGGCCCAGTTCTTC
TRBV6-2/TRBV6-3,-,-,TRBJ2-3,CASFDAYSTDTQYF,TGTGCCAGCTTCGATGCCTATAGCACAGATACGCAGTATTTT
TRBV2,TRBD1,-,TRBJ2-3,CARMTGGSVAGKADTQYF,TGTGCCAGGATGACAGGGGGTTCGGTTGCGGGAAAGGCAGATACGCAGTATTTT
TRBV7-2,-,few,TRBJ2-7,CASSLYEQYF,TGTGCCAGCAGCTTATACGAGCAGTACTTC
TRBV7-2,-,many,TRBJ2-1,CASSLGFARAYNEQFF,TGTGCCAGCAGCTTAGGGTTCGCCAGGGCCTACAATGAGCAGTTCTTC
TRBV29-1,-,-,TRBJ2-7,CSASGPSTYEQYF,TGCAGCGCCTCAGGGCCTTCGACCTACGAGCAGTACTTC
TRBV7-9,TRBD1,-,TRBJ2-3,CASSLGGQGVFKKKYF,TGTGCCAGCAGCTTAGGGGGACAGGGGGTCTTCAAGAAGAAGTATTTT
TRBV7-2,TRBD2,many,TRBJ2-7,CASSLALAGYEQYF,TGTGCCAGCAGCTTAGCTCTAGCGGGCTACGAGCAGTACTTC
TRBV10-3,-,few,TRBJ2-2,CAISEVLASTGELFF,TGTGCCATCAGTGAGGTGCTAGCGAGCACCGGGGAGCTGTTTTTT
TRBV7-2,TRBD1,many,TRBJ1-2,CASSLVGTGGDGYTF,TGTGCCAGCAGCTTAGTTGGGACAGGGGGCGATGGCTACACCTTC
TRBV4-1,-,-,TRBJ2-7,CASSQVGSRSREQYF,TGCGCCAGCAGCCAAGTGGGTTCGCGATCTAGGGAGCAGTACTTC
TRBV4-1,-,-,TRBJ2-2,CASSQRLPGAGELFF,TGCGCCAGCAGCCAACGCCTTCCAGGGGCCGGGGAGCTGTTTTTT
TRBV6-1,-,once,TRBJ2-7,CASSVSLHQGSYEQYF,TGTGCCAGCAGTGTGAGTCTCCACCAAGGCTCCTACGAGCAGTACTTC
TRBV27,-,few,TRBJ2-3,CASSSRVGTGGTDTQYF,TGTGCCAGCAGTTCCCGAGTTGGGACTGGGGGCACAGATACGCAGTATTTT
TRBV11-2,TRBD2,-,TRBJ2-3,CASSFLAGGRGGTDTQYF,TGTGCCAGCAGCTTCCTAGCGGGGGGCCGGGGAGGTACAGATACGCAGTATTTT
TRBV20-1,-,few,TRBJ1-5,CSATVRERGQPQHF,TGCAGTGCTACCGTCAGGGAGAGGGGTCAGCCCCAGCATTTT
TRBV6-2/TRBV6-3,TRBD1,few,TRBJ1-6,CASSTDRAGNSPLHF,TGTGCCAGCAGTACGGACAGGGCTGGTAATTCACCCCTCCACTTT
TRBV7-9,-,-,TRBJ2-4,CASVGVLGQEYF,TGTGCCAGCGTAGGTGTTCTAGGTCAGGAGTACTTC
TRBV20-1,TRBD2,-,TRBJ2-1,CSASAGGPRNEQFF,TGCAGTGCTTCAGCGGGAGGGCCCCGAAATGAGCAGTTCTTC
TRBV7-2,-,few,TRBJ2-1,CASSFWGTYNEQFF,TGTGCCAGCAGCTTTTGGGGCACCTACAATGAGCAGTTCTTC
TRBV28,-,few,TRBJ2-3,CASSFSDQPDTQYF,TGTGCCAGCAGTTTTTCGGACCAACCCGATACGCAGTATTTT
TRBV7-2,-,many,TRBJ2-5,CASSLGGALKTQYF,TGTGCCAGCAGCTTAGGGGGCGCCTTAAAGACCCAGTACTTC
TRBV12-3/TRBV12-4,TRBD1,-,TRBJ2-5,CASSPRTGNQETQYF,TGTGCCAGCAGCCCTCGGACAGGGAACCAAGAGACCCAGTACTTC
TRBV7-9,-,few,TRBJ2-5,CASSLWALPQETQYF,TGTGCCAGCAGCTTGTGGGCCCTACCCCAAGAGACCCAGTACTTC
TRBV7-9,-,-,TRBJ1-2,CASSRDVANYGYTF,TGTGCCAGCAGCAGAGACGTAGCTAACTATGGCTACACCTTC
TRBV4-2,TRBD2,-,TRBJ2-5,CASSQNPAGLAGEAQYF,TGTGCCAGCAGCCAGAACCCGGCGGGACTAGCGGGAGAGGCCCAGTACTTC
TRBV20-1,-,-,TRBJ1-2,CSARVGFGYTF,TGCAGTGCTAGAGTTGGGTTTGGCTACACCTTC
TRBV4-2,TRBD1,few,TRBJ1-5,CASSQQTNRQGAHQPQHF,TGTGCCAGCAGCCAACAAACTAATAGACAGGGGGCCCATCAGCCCCAGCATTTT
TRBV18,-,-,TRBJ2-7,CASSPISRPGSSYEQYF,TGTGCCAGCTCACCAATTTCGCGGCCGGGAAGTTCCTACGAGCAGTACTTC
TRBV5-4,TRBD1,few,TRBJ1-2,CATQGGQGSIYGYTF,TGTGCCACCCAGGGTGGACAGGGCTCAATCTATGGCTACACCTTC
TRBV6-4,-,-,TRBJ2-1,CASSDVGGSSYNEQFF,TGTGCCAGCAGTGACGTGGGGGGTAGCTCCTACAATGAGCAGTTCTTC
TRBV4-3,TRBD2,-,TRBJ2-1,CASSQDPPMWEREHNEQFF,TGCGCCAGCAGCCAAGACCCCCCTATGTGGGAGCGGGAGCACAATGAGCAGTTCTTC
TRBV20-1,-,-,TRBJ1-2,CSAIFQGYGYTF,TGCAGTGCTATCTTTCAGGGGTATGGCTACACCTTC
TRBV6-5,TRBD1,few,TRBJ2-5,CASSYPGQNQETQYF,TGTGCCAGCAGTTACCCGGGACAGAATCAAGAGACCCAGTACTTC
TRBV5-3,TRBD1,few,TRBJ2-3,CASSKGQGADTQYF,TGTGCCAGCAGTAAAGGACAGGGGGCAGATACGCAGTATTTT
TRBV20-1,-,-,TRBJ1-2,CSARLLGNYTF,TGCAGTGCTAGATTGTTGGGTAACTACACCTTC
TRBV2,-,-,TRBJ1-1,CASRRGLGNFAEAFF,TGTGCCAGCAGAAGGGGCCTAGGTAATTTCGCTGAAGCTTTCTTT
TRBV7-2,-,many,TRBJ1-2,CASSLYSSSYGYTF,TGTGCCAGCAGCTTATACAGTTCCTCCTATGGCTACACCTTC
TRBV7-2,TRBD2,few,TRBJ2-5,CASSLWVSGVAETQYF,TGTGCCAGCAGCTTATGGGTTAGCGGGGTCGCTGAGACCCAGTACTTC
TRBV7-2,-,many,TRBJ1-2,CASSPDSVYGYTF,TGTGCCAGCAGCCCAGACAGCGTCTATGGCTACACCTTC
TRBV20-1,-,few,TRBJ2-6,CSAVGSGISSGANVLTF,TGCAGTGCTGTGGGGAGCGGCATTTCCTCTGGGGCCAACGTCCTGACTTTC
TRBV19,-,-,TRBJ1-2,CASSRVRGGDYGYTF,TGTGCCAGTAGTAGAGTCCGGGGAGGTGACTATGGCTACACCTTC
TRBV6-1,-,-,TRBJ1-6,CASSLTGTWPPLHF,TGTGCCAGCAGCCTTACAGGGACGTGGCCACCCCTCCACTTT
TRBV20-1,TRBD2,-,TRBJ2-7,CSARPGLASYEQYF,TGCAGTGCTAGGCCGGGACTAGCGTCTTACGAGCAGTACTTC
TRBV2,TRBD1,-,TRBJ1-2,CASMGQAILSYTF,TGTGCCAGCATGGGACAGGCGATTTTAAGCTACACCTTC
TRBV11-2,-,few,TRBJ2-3,CASSLDGGWGTDTQYF,TGTGCCAGCAGCTTGGACGGTGGATGGGGCACAGATACGCAGTATTTT
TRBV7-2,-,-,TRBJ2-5,CASSLRSYSANGTQETQYF,TGTGCCAGCAGCTTACGTTCCTATTCGGCTAACGGGACCCAAGAGACCCAGTACTTC
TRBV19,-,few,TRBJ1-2,CASSLSTGDGYTF,TGTGCCAGTAGTCTGTCGACAGGCGATGGCTACACCTTC
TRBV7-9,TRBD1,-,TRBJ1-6,CAIPLGQSNSPLHF,TGTGCCATCCCGTTGGGACAGTCTAATTCACCCCTCCACTTT
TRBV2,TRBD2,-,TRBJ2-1,CATLTPGLAGVGKFF,TGTGCCACCCTGACGCCGGGACTAGCGGGAGTTGGAAAGTTCTTC
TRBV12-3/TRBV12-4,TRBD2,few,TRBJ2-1,CASSLSGRAHQKQFF,TGTGCCAGCAGCCTGAGCGGGAGGGCCCACCAAAAGCAGTTCTTC
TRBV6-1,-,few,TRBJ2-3,CASSPIDTPEGTDTQYF,TGTGCCAGCAGCCCAATTGACACCCCAGAGGGGACAGATACGCAGTATTTT
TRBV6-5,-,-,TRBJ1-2,CASSYSGGESGYTF,TGTGCCAGCAGTTACTCAGGGGGTGAGAGTGGCTACACCTTC